The subject of this entry is one T cell receptor (beta chain). Its cognate antigen is unknown. These data come from a study of spatial heterogeneity in lung cancer. Study in general: Bulk RNA-seq from matched material yielded a T cell module score that correlated strongly with TCR transcript counts in tumor regions. Raw reads contained each unique TCR and UMI combination more than ten times on average.

From the 5' RACE reads, TCRdb called clonotypes with MiXCR, one entry per CDR3 protein. The sample consists of more than 10,000 distinct CDR3 sequences, just over 5% of them appearing once. Study-wide results and caveats: Tumors with more nonsynonymous mutations had more expanded intratumoral alpha and beta TCRs.

Germline V gives CDR1 DFQATT, CDR2 SNEGSKA (reference sequence). V lost 2 bases, J lost 4 bases, and 17 bases lay in between. The CDR3 is 15 residues long. Regarding time point: sample taken at primary tumor resection. The cohort: approximately 66 early-stage, untreated non-small cell lung cancer patients. Unsorted whole RNA of tumor, nontumor lung or frozen PBMC was sequenced. Specimen: lung tumor tissue, collected at surgery. The sequence was collected from a male donor with early-stage non-small cell lung cancer. The chain couples TRBV20-1 to TRBJ1-1; perhaps TRBD1 as D (6 bases). CDR3 DNA sequence: TGCAGTGCTAGACCCGGGGGCCCATTGCCCACTGAAGCTTTCTTT. Translation gives CSARPGGPLPTEAFF.